This T cell receptor beta chain came from a study of T cell repertoires and HLA-DP antigens. The overall study: One stimulator alloantigen differed from self by one groove amino acid; the other by ten. Sorted CD137+CD4+ samples averaged about 0.2 ug DNA; pre-culture CD4+ samples, 900 to 1,500 ng. Findings and caveats of the study: Against one allele, clones undetected before culture averaged approximately 36%; against the other, about 51%. The CD4+ repertoire was not split into naive and memory.

TCRdb's copy holds only in-frame clones and misses some; the assay was immunoSEQ multiplex PCR. The sample has approximately 100,000 clones; approximately 89% are singletons. Germline loops: CDR1 SGHAT, CDR2 FQNNGV. V was trimmed by 2 bases and J by 0 bases, leaving 10 bases between them. CDR3 length: 16 residues. Note on this clone: Its antigen is unknown.

The TCR comes from a man aged 50 to 60 in good health and CMV-seronegative. The chain joins TRBV11-2 to TRBJ1-4, with a weak D call TRBD1 (6 bases). The sequenced sample was CD4+ T cells from PBMCs. CDR3 in amino acids: CASSLWGPATNEKLFF. The DNA of the CDR3 is TGTGCCAGCAGCTTATGGGGGCCTGCAACTAATGAAAAACTGTTTTTT.